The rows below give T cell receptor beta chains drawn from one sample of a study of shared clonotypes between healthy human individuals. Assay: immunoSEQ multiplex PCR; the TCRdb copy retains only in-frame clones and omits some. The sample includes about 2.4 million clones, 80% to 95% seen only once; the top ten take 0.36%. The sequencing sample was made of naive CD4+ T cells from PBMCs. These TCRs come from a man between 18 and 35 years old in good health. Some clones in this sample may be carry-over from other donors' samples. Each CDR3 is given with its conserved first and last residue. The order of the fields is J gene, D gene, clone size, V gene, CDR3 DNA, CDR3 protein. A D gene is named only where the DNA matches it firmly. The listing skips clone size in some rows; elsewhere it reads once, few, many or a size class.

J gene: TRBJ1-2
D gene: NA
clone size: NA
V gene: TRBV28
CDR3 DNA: TGTGCCAGCAGTTTGAGAGGGCAGGACTATGGCTACACCTTC
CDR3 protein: CASSLRGQDYGYTF

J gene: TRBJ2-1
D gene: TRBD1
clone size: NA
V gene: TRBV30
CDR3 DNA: TGTGCCTGGAGTTCCCGGGACAGTTCCTACAATGAGCAGTTCTTC
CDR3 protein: CAWSSRDSSYNEQFF

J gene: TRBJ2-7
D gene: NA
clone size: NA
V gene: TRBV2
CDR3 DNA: TGTGCCAGCAGTGGGGAACGGGGCAGCTCCTACGAGCAGTACTTC
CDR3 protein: CASSGERGSSYEQYF

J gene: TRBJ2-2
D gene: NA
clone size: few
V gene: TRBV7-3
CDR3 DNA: TGTGCCAGCGCCCTGGACTACAACACCGGGGAGCTGTTTTTT
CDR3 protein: CASALDYNTGELFF

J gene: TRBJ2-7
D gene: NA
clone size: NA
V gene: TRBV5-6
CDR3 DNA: TGTGCCAGCAGCTTGGCAAGGGGTTTCTCCTACGAGCAGTACTTC
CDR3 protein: CASSLARGFSYEQYF

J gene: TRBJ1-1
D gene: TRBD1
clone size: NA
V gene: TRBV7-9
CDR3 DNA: TGTGCCAGCAGCATCCAGACAGGGGGCACTGAAGCTTTCTTT
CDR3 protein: CASSIQTGGTEAFF

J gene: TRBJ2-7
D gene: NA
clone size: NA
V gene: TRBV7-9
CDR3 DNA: TGTGCCAGCAGCTCAACAGGTTTTTCCTACGAGCAGTACTTC
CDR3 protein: CASSSTGFSYEQYF

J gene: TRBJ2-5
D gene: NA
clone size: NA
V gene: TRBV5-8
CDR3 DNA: TGTGCCAGCAGCTTACAAACCCCAGGGTCGGGAGAGACCCAGTACTTC
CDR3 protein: CASSLQTPGSGETQYF

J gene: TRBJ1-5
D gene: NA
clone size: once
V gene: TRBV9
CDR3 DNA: TGTGCCAGCAGCGTTGACGGCAGGGCATTCGATCAGCCCCAGCATTTT
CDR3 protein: CASSVDGRAFDQPQHF

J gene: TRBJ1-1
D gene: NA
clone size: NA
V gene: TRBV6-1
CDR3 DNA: TGTGCCAGCAGTGAAGCGCATCGGAGTGAAGCTTTCTTT
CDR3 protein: CASSEAHRSEAFF

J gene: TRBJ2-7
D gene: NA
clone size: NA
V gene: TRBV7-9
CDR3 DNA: TGTGCCAGCAGCTTGATGGATGGTCGGAGATTTGCCTACGAGCAGTACTTC
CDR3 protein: CASSLMDGRRFAYEQYF

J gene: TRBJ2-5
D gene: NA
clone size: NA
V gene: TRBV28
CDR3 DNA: TGTGCCAGCAGTTTATATACTGGGGACTCGGTGGGGACCCAGTACTTC
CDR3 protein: CASSLYTGDSVGTQYF

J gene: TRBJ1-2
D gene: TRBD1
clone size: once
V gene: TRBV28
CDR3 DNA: TGTGCCAGCAGTTCGGGACAGGGGAGCTACACCTTC
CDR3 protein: CASSSGQGSYTF

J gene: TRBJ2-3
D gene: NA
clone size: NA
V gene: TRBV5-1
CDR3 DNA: TGCGCCAGCAGCTTGGCCTCGTTCATCCCCACAGATACGCAGTATTTT
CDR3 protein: CASSLASFIPTDTQYF

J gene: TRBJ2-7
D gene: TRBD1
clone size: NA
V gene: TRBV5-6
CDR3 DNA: TGTGCCAGCAGCTTGACGCGACAGGGATCCTACGAGCAGTACTTC
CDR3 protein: CASSLTRQGSYEQYF

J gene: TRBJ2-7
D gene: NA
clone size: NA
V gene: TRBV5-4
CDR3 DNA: TGTGCCAGCAGCCTCGGGGGACAGATCTACGAGCAGTACTTC
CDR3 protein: CASSLGGQIYEQYF

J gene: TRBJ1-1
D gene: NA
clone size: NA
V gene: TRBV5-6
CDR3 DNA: TGTGCCAGCAGCTTGTTATCGCCAGGGAGGACTGAAGCTTTCTTT
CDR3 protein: CASSLLSPGRTEAFF

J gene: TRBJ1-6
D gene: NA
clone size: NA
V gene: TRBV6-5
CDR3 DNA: TGTGCCGGGGGGGACACCTATAATTCACCCCTCCACTTT
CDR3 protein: CAGGDTYNSPLHF

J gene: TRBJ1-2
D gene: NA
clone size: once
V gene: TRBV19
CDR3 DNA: TGTGCCAGTAGTTCATACGGATATTATGGCTACACCTTC
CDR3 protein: CASSSYGYYGYTF

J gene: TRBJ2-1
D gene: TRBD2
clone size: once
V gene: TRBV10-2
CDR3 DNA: TGCGCCAGCAGTGAGTTGGGGCTAGCGGGAGTCAATGAGCAGTTCTTC
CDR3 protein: CASSELGLAGVNEQFF

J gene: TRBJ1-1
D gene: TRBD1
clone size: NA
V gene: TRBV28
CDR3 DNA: TGTGCCAGCAGTTTAGGCGGGACAGGGGGTATTGTGGCTGAAGCTTTCTTT
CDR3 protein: CASSLGGTGGIVAEAFF

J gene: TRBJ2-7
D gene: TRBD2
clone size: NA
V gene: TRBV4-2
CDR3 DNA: TGTGCCAGCAGCCAAGGATTGTCTAGCGGGAGGAGCTCCTACGAGCAGTACTTC
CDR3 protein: CASSQGLSSGRSSYEQYF

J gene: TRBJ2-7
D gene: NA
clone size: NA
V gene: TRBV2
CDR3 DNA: TGTGCCAGCAGCGGGACCTACGAGCAGTACTTC
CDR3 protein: CASSGTYEQYF

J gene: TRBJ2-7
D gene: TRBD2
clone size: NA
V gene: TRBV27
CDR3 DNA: TGTGCCAGCAGTTTTGGGCTAGCGGGAACCTACGAGCAGTACTTC
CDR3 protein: CASSFGLAGTYEQYF

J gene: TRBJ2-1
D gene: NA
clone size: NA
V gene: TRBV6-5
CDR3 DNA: TGTGCCAGCCGGAGCGGCAATGAGCAGTTCTTC
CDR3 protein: CASRSGNEQFF

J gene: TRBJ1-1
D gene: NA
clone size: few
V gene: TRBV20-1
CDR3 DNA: TGCAGTGCGATGGGGGGGCCTGAAGCTTTCTTT
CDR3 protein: CSAMGGPEAFF

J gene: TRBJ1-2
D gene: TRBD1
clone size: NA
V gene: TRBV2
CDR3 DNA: TGTGCCAGCAGTGCCCAGGGGGCATATGGCTACACCTTC
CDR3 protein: CASSAQGAYGYTF

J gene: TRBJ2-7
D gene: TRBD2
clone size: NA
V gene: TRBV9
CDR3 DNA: TGTGCCAGCAGCGTTGAGGGGGGACTAGCCCGAGAGCAGTACTTC
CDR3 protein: CASSVEGGLAREQYF

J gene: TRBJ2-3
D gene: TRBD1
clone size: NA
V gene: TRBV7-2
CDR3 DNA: TGTGCCAGCAGCTCCCCCCCGGGACAGGGGCCTAGCACAGATACGCAGTATTTT
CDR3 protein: CASSSPPGQGPSTDTQYF

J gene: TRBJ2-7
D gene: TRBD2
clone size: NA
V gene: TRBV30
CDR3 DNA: TGTGCCTGGAGTGGTGGAAGACTAGCGGGAGTCGAGCAGTACTTC
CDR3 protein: CAWSGGRLAGVEQYF

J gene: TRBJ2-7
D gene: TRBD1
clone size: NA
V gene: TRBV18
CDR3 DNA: TGTGCCAGCTCTCGACAGGGCTTATCGGGTGAGCAGTACTTC
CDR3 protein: CASSRQGLSGEQYF

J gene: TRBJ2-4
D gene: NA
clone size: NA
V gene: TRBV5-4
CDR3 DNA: TGTGCCAGCAGCTCCCTTACCAAAAACATTCAGTACTTC
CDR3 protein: CASSSLTKNIQYF

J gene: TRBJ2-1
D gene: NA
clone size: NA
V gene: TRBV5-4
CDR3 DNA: TGTGCCAGCAGGGATGGAGAAATGATGTACAATGAGCAGTTCTTC
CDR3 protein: CASRDGEMMYNEQFF

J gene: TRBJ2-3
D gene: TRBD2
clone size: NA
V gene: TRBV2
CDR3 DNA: TGTGCCAGCAAGGACGGGCTAGCGGACCCATCATCGCAGTATTTT
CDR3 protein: CASKDGLADPSSQYF

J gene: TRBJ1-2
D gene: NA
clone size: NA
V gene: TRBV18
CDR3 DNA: TGTGCCAGCTCAGCCAACCCGCCGGGATTCCAGACACATGGCTACACCTTC
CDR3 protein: CASSANPPGFQTHGYTF